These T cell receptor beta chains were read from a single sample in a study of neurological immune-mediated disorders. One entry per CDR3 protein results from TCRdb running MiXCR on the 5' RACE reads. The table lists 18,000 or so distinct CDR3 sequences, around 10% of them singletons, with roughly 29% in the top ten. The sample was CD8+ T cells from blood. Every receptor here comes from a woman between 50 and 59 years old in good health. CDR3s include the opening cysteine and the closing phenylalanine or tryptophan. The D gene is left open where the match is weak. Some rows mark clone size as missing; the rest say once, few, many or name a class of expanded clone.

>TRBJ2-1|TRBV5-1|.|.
CASRSGTGNNEQFF
TGCGCCAGCCGCTCCGGGACTGGCAACAATGAGCAGTTCTTC
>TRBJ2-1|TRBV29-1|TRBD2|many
CSSRLAGTSSYNEQFF
TGCAGCTCCAGACTAGCGGGAACCAGCTCCTACAATGAGCAGTTCTTC
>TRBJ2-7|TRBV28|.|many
CASSPGTGTYEQYF
TGTGCCAGCAGCCCCGGGACGGGAACCTACGAGCAGTACTTC
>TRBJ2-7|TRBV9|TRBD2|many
CASSGGTSNYEQYF
TGTGCCAGCAGCGGCGGGACTAGCAACTACGAGCAGTACTTC
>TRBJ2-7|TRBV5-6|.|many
CASSSEGGQYEQYF
TGTGCCAGCAGCTCCGAGGGTGGGCAGTACGAGCAGTACTTC
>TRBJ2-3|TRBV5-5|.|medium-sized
CASSSTKNTQYF
TGTGCCAGCAGCTCAACTAAGAATACGCAGTATTTT
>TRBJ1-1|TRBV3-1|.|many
CASSQEYEVGMAFF
TGTGCCAGCAGCCAAGAATACGAGGTTGGGATGGCTTTCTTT
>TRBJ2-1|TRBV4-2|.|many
CASSQDSGNEQFF
TGTGCCAGCAGCCAAGATTCCGGCAATGAGCAGTTCTTC
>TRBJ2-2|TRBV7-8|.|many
CASPRGQGQNTGELFF
TGTGCCAGCCCCCGAGGTCAGGGGCAGAACACCGGGGAGCTGTTTTTT
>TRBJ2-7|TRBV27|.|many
CASRTTYEQYF
TGTGCCAGCAGGACAACCTACGAGCAGTACTTC
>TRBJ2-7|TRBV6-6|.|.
CATLQGEEQYF
TGTGCCACCCTTCAAGGGGAGGAGCAGTACTTC
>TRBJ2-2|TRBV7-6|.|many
CASSLASGAGELFF
TGTGCCAGCAGCTTAGCGTCTGGGGCCGGGGAGCTGTTTTTT
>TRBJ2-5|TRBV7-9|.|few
CASSFYICSASTPQETQYF
.
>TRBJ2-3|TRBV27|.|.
CASSLLAATDTQYF
TGTGCCAGCAGTTTGCTCGCGGCCACAGATACGCAGTATTTT
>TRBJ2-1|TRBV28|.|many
CASSLWELVSSYNEQFF
TGTGCCAGCAGTTTATGGGAACTAGTCAGCTCCTACAATGAGCAGTTCTTC
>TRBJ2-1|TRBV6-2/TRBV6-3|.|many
CASSHRQKINEQFF
TGTGCCAGCAGCCACCGACAGAAAATCAATGAGCAGTTCTTC
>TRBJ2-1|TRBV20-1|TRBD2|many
CSARAAKLAETYNEQFF
TGCAGTGCTAGGGCGGCTAAACTAGCGGAAACCTACAATGAGCAGTTCTTC
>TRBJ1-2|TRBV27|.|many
CASSLSVWDYGYTF
TGTGCCAGCAGTTTGTCTGTATGGGACTATGGCTACACCTTC
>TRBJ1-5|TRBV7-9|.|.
CASSLVDSSYQPQHF
TGTGCCAGCAGCTTAGTTGACTCTTCCTATCAGCCCCAGCATTTT
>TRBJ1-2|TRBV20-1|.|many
CSARATVVGYTF
TGCAGTGCTAGAGCGACGGTGGTAGGCTACACCTTC
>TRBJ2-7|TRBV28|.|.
CASSLANTYEQYF
TGTGCCAGCAGTTTAGCCAACACCTACGAGCAGTACTTC
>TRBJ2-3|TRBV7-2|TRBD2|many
CASSELAGGSTDTQYF
TGTGCCAGCAGCGAGCTAGCGGGAGGTTCCACAGATACGCAGTATTTT
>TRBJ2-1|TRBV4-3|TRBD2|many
CASSQNGFGTSGSNEQFF
TGCGCCAGCAGCCAAAACGGGTTTGGGACTAGCGGGAGCAATGAGCAGTTCTTC
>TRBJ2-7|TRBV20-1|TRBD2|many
CSATSGEAYEQYF
TGCAGTGCAACTAGCGGGGAGGCCTACGAGCAGTACTTC
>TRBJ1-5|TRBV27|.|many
CASSLTGWNQPQHF
TGTGCCAGCAGTTTAACAGGGTGGAATCAGCCCCAGCATTTT
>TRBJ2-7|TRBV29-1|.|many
CSVDRDGEQYF
TGCAGCGTTGACAGAGATGGCGAGCAGTACTTC
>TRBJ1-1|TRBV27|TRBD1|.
CASRRQGSTEAFF
TGTGCCAGCAGGAGACAGGGTTCCACTGAAGCTTTCTTT
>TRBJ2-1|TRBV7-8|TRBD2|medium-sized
CASSLRVRTSGSANEQFF
TGTGCCAGCAGCTTGCGGGTTCGGACTAGCGGGAGCGCGAATGAGCAGTTCTTC
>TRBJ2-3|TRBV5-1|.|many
CASTTKGSDTQYF
TGCGCCAGCACCACAAAGGGGTCAGATACGCAGTATTTT
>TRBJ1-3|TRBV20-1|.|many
CSAINDIDLGGNTIYF
TGCAGTGCTATCAATGACATTGACTTGGGGGGAAACACCATATATTTT
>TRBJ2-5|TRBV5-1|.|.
CASSPEGTGAETQYF
TGCGCCAGCAGCCCCGAGGGGACCGGAGCAGAGACCCAGTACTTC
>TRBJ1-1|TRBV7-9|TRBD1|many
CASSLPRDRGNTEAFF
TGTGCCAGCAGCTTACCCCGGGACAGGGGGAACACTGAAGCTTTCTTT
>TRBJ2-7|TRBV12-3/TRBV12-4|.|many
CASGYGLEQYF
TGTGCCAGCGGCTATGGATTGGAGCAGTACTTC
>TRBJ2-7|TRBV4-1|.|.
CASSQVGGGYEQYF
TGCGCCAGCAGCCAAGTAGGGGGAGGCTACGAGCAGTACTTC
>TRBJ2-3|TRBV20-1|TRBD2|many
CSAETSGLTDTQYF
TGCAGTGCGGAAACTAGCGGGCTCACAGATACGCAGTATTTT
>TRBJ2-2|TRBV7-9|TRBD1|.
CASSPDRGRRTGELFF
TGTGCCAGCAGCCCAGACAGGGGGCGCCGCACCGGGGAGCTGTTTTTT
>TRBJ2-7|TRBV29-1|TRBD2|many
CSVEFGSGGYEQYF
TGCAGCGTTGAATTTGGTAGCGGGGGTTACGAGCAGTACTTC
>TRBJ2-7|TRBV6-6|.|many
CASSYSVTGNEQYF
TGTGCCAGCAGTTACTCAGTTACAGGGAACGAGCAGTACTTC
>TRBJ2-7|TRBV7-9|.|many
CASSLAHREQYF
TGTGCCAGCAGCTTAGCGCATCGGGAGCAGTACTTC
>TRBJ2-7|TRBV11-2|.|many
CVSRGLAYEQYF
TGTGTCAGCAGGGGTTTAGCCTACGAGCAGTACTTC
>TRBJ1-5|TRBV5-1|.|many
CASSLAGYSNQPQHF
TGCGCCAGCAGCTTGGCGGGGTATAGCAATCAGCCCCAGCATTTT
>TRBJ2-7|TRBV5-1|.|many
CASSTRQGGLAEQYF
TGCGCCAGCAGCACCCGACAGGGAGGTTTGGCCGAGCAGTACTTC
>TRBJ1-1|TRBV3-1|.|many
CASSQAREENTEAFF
TGTGCCAGCAGCCAAGCCCGTGAAGAGAACACTGAAGCTTTCTTT
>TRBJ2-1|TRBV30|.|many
CAWSLPDEQFF
TGTGCCTGGAGTTTACCGGATGAGCAGTTCTTC
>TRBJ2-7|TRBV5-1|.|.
CASSATGPSYEQYF
TGCGCCAGCAGCGCCACAGGGCCCTCCTACGAGCAGTACTTC
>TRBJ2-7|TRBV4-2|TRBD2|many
CASSQERERGAGGEQYF
TGTGCCAGCAGCCAAGAAAGGGAGCGGGGGGCAGGTGGAGAGCAGTACTTC
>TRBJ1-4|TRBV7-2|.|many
CASSLGRGNEKLFF
TGTGCCAGCAGCTTAGGCAGGGGTAATGAAAAACTGTTTTTT
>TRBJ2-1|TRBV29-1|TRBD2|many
CSVVGLAGLYNEQFF
TGCAGCGTTGTGGGACTAGCGGGACTCTACAATGAGCAGTTCTTC
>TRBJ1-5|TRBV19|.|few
CANRPQHF
TGTGCCAATCGCCCCCAGCATTTT
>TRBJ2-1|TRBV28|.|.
CASQRGTEKFF
TGTGCCAGCCAAAGGGGTACGGAGAAGTTCTTC
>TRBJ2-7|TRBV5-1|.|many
CASSSEGTGFGYEQYF
TGCGCCAGCAGCTCCGAGGGGACCGGATTCGGCTACGAGCAGTACTTC
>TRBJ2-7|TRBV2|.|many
CASGMAGDISEQYF
TGTGCCAGCGGGATGGCAGGGGATATATCCGAGCAGTACTTC
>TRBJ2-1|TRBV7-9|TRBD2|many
CASRELSGGTFF
TGTGCCAGCAGGGAATTAAGCGGGGGGACGTTCTTC
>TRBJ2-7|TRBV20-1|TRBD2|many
CSARLAEYEQYF
TGCAGTGCTAGACTAGCGGAGTACGAGCAGTACTTC
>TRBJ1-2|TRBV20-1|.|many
CSARLGDGYTF
TGCAGTGCTAGACTGGGGGACGGCTACACCTTC
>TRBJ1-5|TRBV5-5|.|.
CASSPATGSNQPQHF
TGTGCCAGCAGCCCGGCTACTGGGAGCAATCAGCCCCAGCATTTT
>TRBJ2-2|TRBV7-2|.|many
CASRIRGGWDTGELFF
TGTGCCAGCAGAATCAGGGGAGGTTGGGACACCGGGGAGCTGTTTTTT